These 6 T cell receptor beta chains were sequenced from one sample in a study of cytomegalovirus exposure and HLA in healthy donors (dated by TCRdb to 2015 to 2018). The method behind the library was the immunoSEQ multiplex PCR assay. For the multiplex PCR, a mixture combining 60 forward primers for TCR Vbeta segments and 13 reverse primers for TCR Jbeta segments was used. TCRdb retrieved this table from immuneACCESS and kept in-frame rearrangements only. Not all clones are present; in checked studies, unresolved V genes account for under half, and no reason is known for the remainder. This sample's clone table shows tens of thousands of clones. Jointly, the top ten make up 0.58% of the sample. The source material was PBMCs. These TCRs come from a man between 50 and 59 years old in good health and CMV-seronegative.

The genes are TRBV19 and TRBJ2-1; possibly TRBD1 for D (5 bases). Germline lookup yields CDR1 LNHDA and CDR2 SQIVND (reference sequence). Trimming shortened V by 7 bases and J by 8 bases, and 9 bases separated the two germline ends. The length of the CDR3 is 11 residues. The CDR3 DNA reads TGTGCCAGTACCCAGACAGATGAGCAGTTCTTC. Translated: CASTQTDEQFF.

CDR3 sequence (DNA): TGTGCCAGCTCCAATCCAGGGTCCACCTACGAGCAGTACTTC. It yields the protein CASSNPGSTYEQYF. The rearrangement joins TRBV27 to TRBJ2-7, with D perhaps TRBD1 (5 bases). Germline CDR1 and CDR2: MNHEY and SMNVEV (reference sequence). V lost 8 bases to trimming and J lost 2 bases, with 16 bases between them. This CDR3 spans 14 amino acids.

The chain has TRBV27 and TRBJ2-2, with D perhaps TRBD1 (6 bases). Germline-derived CDR1 and CDR2 are MNHEY and SMNVEV (reference sequence). The V and J ends lost 3 bases and 2 bases respectively, with 10 bases between them. The CDR3 sequence is 15 residues long. In nucleotides, the CDR3 is TGTGCCAGCAGTTTCCGACAGGTTAACACCGGGGAGCTGTTTTTT. Translating gives CASSFRQVNTGELFF.

The chain carries TRBV5-5 and TRBJ1-3; no clear D. The V end lost 4 bases, the J end lost 0 bases, and 5 bases lay between the germline ends. The germline V gene has CDR1 SGHKS and CDR2 YYEKEE (reference sequence). The CDR3 spans 13 residues. CDR3 protein: CASSRGSGNTIYF. The CDR3 DNA reads TGTGCCAGCAGCCGGGGCTCTGGAAACACCATATATTTT.

The chain combines TRBV6-1 with TRBJ1-1; 8 positions match TRBD1. The trim removed 3 bases at V and 5 bases at J, leaving 8 bases unmatched. The germline gives CDR1 MNHNS, CDR2 SASEGT. The CDR3 spans 15 residues. CDR3 nucleotide sequence: TGTGCCAGCAGTGACATAGACAGGGGCCGTACTGAAGCTTTCTTT. Translated: CASSDIDRGRTEAFF.

This rearrangement joins TRBV5-4 to TRBJ2-5, with D maybe TRBD1 (6 bases). The DNA matches TRBJ2-7 better at its end, which makes the J call doubtful. Germline lookup yields CDR1 SGHNT and CDR2 YYREEE (reference sequence). There are 13 residues in the CDR3. CDR3 sequence (DNA): TGTGCCAGCAGCTTGCAGGGGACCTACGAGCAGTACTTC. Translated, it gives CASSLQGTYEQYF.